The 29 T cell receptor beta chains reported below all come from one sample, sequenced in a study of shared clonotypes between healthy human individuals (dated by TCRdb to the early 2020s). Library generation was performed with the immunoSEQ multiplex PCR assay. The table comes from immuneACCESS by way of TCRdb, which keeps in-frame sequences with V and J called. Part of the clones is missing from these tables; in studies checked, under half for an unresolved V gene and the rest for unknown reasons. Across this sample there are around 1.1 million clones, with about 80% seen only once. The ten largest make up under 0.8% of the sample. Material: memory CD4+ T cells from PBMCs. In the paper's terms, the cell subset or site label means: CD45RA-negative fraction. Receptors originate from a man aged 18 to 29 in good health. Some clones in this sample may be carry-over from other donors' samples.

In the case of this clone: This may come from a read error, since a much larger clone is one base off. The J gene is TRBJ2-3, the V gene TRBV6-6; TRBD2 might be the D (6 bases). Trimming removed 6 bases at V and 0 bases at J, with 10 bases between. CDR1 and CDR2 (germline): MNHNY, SVGAGI (reference sequence). The CDR3 runs to 14 residues. Written as DNA, the CDR3 is TGTGCCAGCAGCCCGGGAGTTAGCACAGATACGCAGTATTTT. Translation gives CASSPGVSTDTQYF.

This clone was observed a single time. The chain couples TRBV19 to TRBJ1-5, with 10 bases that match TRBD1. CDR1 is LNHDA, CDR2 SQIVND, per germline (reference sequence). This CDR3 has 15 amino acids. Germline trimming cut 3 bases from V and 11 bases from J; bases unmatched to any gene: 10. CDR3 in amino acids: CASSISGTGVVAQHF. For the CDR3, the DNA is TGTGCCAGTAGTATTTCTGGGACAGGGGTAGTCGCCCAGCATTTT.

This clone was recorded once. V usage is TRBV28 and J usage is TRBJ1-2; no definite D call. Germline CDR1 is MDHEN and CDR2 is SYDVKM. The CDR3 runs 14 residues. V was pared by 2 bases and J by 8 bases, with 15 bases between. The CDR3 sequence: CASSLGERGRGYTF. CDR3 sequence (DNA): TGTGCCAGCAGTTTAGGAGAGAGAGGCAGGGGCTACACCTTC.

The chain links TRBV5-5 to TRBJ1-6; no clear D. V lost 0 bases, J lost 6 bases, and 7 bases lay in between. Germline CDR1 SGHKS, CDR2 YYEKEE (reference sequence). This CDR3 is 14 amino acids long. The CDR3 coding sequence is TGTGCCAGCAGCTTGGATCCGGTTAATTCACCCCTCCACTTT. It is translated as CASSLDPVNSPLHF.

V gene TRBV7-3 combines with J gene TRBJ1-1; 8 bases match TRBD1. Germline assignment: CDR1 SGHTA and CDR2 FQGTGA. This CDR3 is built from 14 residues. The ends lost 1 base at V and 7 bases at J; junction bases unmatched: 5. This CDR3 is CASSLRGGQGEAFF. The CDR3 region has the DNA TGTGCCAGCAGCTTAAGGGGTGGACAGGGTGAAGCTTTCTTT.

The chain couples TRBV7-2 to TRBJ1-5; no clear D gene. The CDR3 is 15 amino acids. In germline, CDR1 is SGHTA, CDR2 FQGNSA. Trimming cost V 1 base and J 0 bases, with 7 bases left between them. Written as DNA, the CDR3 is TGTGCCAGCAGCTTAGTTGGAGATAGCAATCAGCCCCAGCATTTT. It encodes CASSLVGDSNQPQHF.

This clone appeared a few times. This rearrangement joins TRBV5-1 to TRBJ2-1, with D perhaps matching TRBD2 (5 bases). CDR1 and CDR2 from the germline V gene are SGHRS and YFSETQ. V was shortened by 4 bases and J by 6 bases, with 20 bases between the two germline ends. The CDR3 covers 16 residues. CDR3 DNA: TGCGCCAGCAGCGTGAACCTAGCTTTTGGGGTCAATGAGCAGTTCTTC. Translated, it gives CASSVNLAFGVNEQFF.

The chain links TRBV4-2 to TRBJ1-5; D gene unclear. V shed 3 bases and J shed 0 bases, with 9 bases lying between them. CDR1 is LGHNA, CDR2 YNFKEQ, per germline. The CDR3 runs to 15 residues. The CDR3 sequence: CASSQNQLSNQPQHF. CDR3 nucleotide sequence: TGTGCCAGCAGCCAGAACCAACTTAGCAATCAGCCCCAGCATTTT.

V is TRBV9 and J is TRBJ2-1; TRBD2 might be the D (6 bases). Germline CDR1 SGDLS, CDR2 YYNGEE. The length of the CDR3 is 15 residues. Trimming took 4 bases from V and 5 from J, leaving 16 bases between them. The CDR3 sequence: CASSPRAGPDNEQFF. CDR3 sequence (DNA): TGTGCCAGCAGCCCCCGGGCGGGGCCAGACAATGAGCAGTTCTTC.

This rearrangement joins TRBV19 to TRBJ2-6; either TRBD1 or TRBD2 may fit D (5 bases each). The length of the CDR3 is 18 residues. Germline CDR1 LNHDA, CDR2 SQIVND (reference sequence). V gave up 4 bases and J gave up 0 bases, with 16 bases separating them. Here the CDR3 reads CASSTGWGGPSGANVLTF. CDR3 coding DNA: TGTGCCAGTAGTACAGGGTGGGGCGGGCCCTCTGGGGCCAACGTCCTGACTTTC.

The chain recombines TRBV5-1 with TRBJ1-1, with TRBD1 identical over 7 bases. The V gene end was trimmed by 1 base and the J gene end by 0 bases; junction bases not matched to a gene: 9. This CDR3 is 17 amino acids long. Germline V lookup: CDR1 SGHRS, CDR2 YFSETQ. In nucleotides, the CDR3 is TGCGCCAGCAGCTTGACCGGGACAGCCGAAATGAACACTGAAGCTTTCTTT. As protein: CASSLTGTAEMNTEAFF.

V gene TRBV5-1 combines with J gene TRBJ2-7; perhaps TRBD2 as D (6 bases). The CDR3 sequence is 15 residues long. The V end was cut by 0 bases, the J end by 1 base, with 11 bases between. Per the germline V gene, CDR1 is SGHRS and CDR2 is YFSETQ. The CDR3 loop reads CASSLASASSYEQYF. DNA for the CDR3: TGCGCCAGCAGCTTGGCTAGCGCGAGTTCCTACGAGCAGTACTTC. Supplemented by reference TRBV5-1 and TRBJ2-7, the full variable domain reads KAGVTQTPRYLIKTRGQQVTLSCSPISGHRSVSWYQQTPGQGLQFLFEYFSETQRNKGNFPGRFSGRQFSNSRSEMNVSTLELGDSALYLCASSLASASSYEQYFGPGTRLTVT.

In this sample, this clone turned up once. This chain connects TRBV5-1 to TRBJ1-1; D remains unclear. Germline V gene data show CDR1 as SGHRS and CDR2 as YFSETQ. The ends were cut back, 2 bases at V and 1 base at J, with 9 bases in the middle. This CDR3 is 14 amino acids long. The DNA of the CDR3 is TGCGCCAGCAGCTTCAACATGGGGAACACTGAAGCTTTCTTT. Translated: CASSFNMGNTEAFF.

This sequence joins TRBV4-3 and TRBJ2-2, with D uncertain. The CDR3 length is 15 residues. Germline CDR1 reads LGHNA; CDR2 reads YSLEER. The germline V and J ends were trimmed by 0 bases and 4 bases, with 9 bases remaining between them. The CDR3 DNA sequence: TGCGCCAGCAGCCAAGACGGCTGGGGCACCGGGGAGCTGTTTTTT. Protein sequence: CASSQDGWGTGELFF.

The chain carries TRBV7-2 and TRBJ1-5; D unclear. In germline, CDR1 is SGHTA, CDR2 FQGNSA. The CDR3 runs 15 residues. V lost 5 bases, J lost 1 base, and 12 bases lay in between. The CDR3: CASSTQAGSNQPQHF. The CDR3 DNA follows: TGTGCCAGCAGCACCCAGGCGGGGAGCAATCAGCCCCAGCATTTT.

As concerns this clone: This likely reflects a read error, since a far larger clone is one base away. The gene calls are TRBV29-1 and TRBJ2-7; D perhaps matches TRBD1 (6 bases). Germline lookup yields CDR1 SQVTM and CDR2 ANQGSEA. The CDR3 is made up of 11 amino acids. V was trimmed by 7 bases and J by 3 bases, leaving 10 bases between them. The CDR3 here is CSARQVYEQYF. CDR3 coding DNA: TGCAGCGCTAGACAGGTCTACGAGCAGTACTTC.

The V call is TRBV7-9, the J call TRBJ2-3; D gene unclear. Trimming left V 0 bases short and J 7 bases short, with 8 bases between. CDR3 size: 13 residues. Germline loops: CDR1 SEHNR, CDR2 FQNEAQ (reference sequence). The CDR3 sequence is CASSLAETNTQYF. For the CDR3, the DNA is TGTGCCAGCAGCTTAGCAGAAACGAATACGCAGTATTTT.

The chain carries TRBV7-2 and TRBJ2-3; 8 nucleotides match TRBD2. This CDR3 is 12 amino acids long. Germline V CDR1 and CDR2: SGHTA, FQGNSA. J lost 8 bases, V lost 5 bases, and 3 bases had no gene match. CDR3 in amino acids: CASSPRGGTQYF. The CDR3 DNA reads TGTGCCAGCAGCCCCCGGGGGGGTACGCAGTATTTT.

The chain couples TRBV11-2 to TRBJ2-2; D uncertain. Trimming pared 0 bases from V and 7 bases from J, leaving 6 bases between. The CDR3 is made up of 13 amino acids. Per germline, CDR1 SGHAT and CDR2 FQNNGV. In DNA form, the CDR3 reads TGTGCCAGCAGCTTAGATCGGCACGGGGAGCTGTTTTTT. It translates to CASSLDRHGELFF. Based on the CDR3 plus reference TRBV11-2 and TRBJ2-2, the full variable domain is EAGVAQSPRYKIIEKRQSVAFWCNPISGHATLYWYQQILGQGPKLLIQFQNNGVVDDSQLPKDRFSAERLKGVDSTLKIQPAKLEDSAVYLCASSLDRHGELFFGEGSRLTVL.

This clone was picked up many times. The chain recombines TRBV4-1 with TRBJ1-1; D unclear. This CDR3 comprises 13 residues. Trimming removed 0 bases from V and 8 bases from J, with 10 bases in between. Germline CDR1 is MGHRA and CDR2 is YSYEKL. CDR3 sequence: CASSQDWGGEAFF. CDR3 nucleotide sequence: TGCGCCAGCAGCCAAGATTGGGGAGGGGAAGCTTTCTTT.

The chain carries TRBV19 and TRBJ1-1; 7 nucleotides match TRBD1. Per germline, CDR1 LNHDA and CDR2 SQIVND (reference sequence). This CDR3 has 14 residues. After removal of 5 bases from V and 1 base from J, the junction contained 4 bases not matched to a gene. CDR3 nucleotide sequence: TGTGCCAGTAGTTTTCGGGACAGGAACACTGAAGCTTTCTTT. Translation: CASSFRDRNTEAFF.

In its sample, this clone was seen a few times. The chain uses TRBV30 and TRBJ1-1; D gene ambiguous. This CDR3 is built from 13 residues. Trimming removed 5 bases from V and 1 base from J, with 11 bases in between. Germline CDR1 is GTSNPN and CDR2 is SVGIG (reference sequence). DNA of the CDR3: TGTGCCTGGGCACAACAGCCGAACACTGAAGCTTTCTTT. Amino acid sequence: CAWAQQPNTEAFF.

J is TRBJ1-1 and V is TRBV5-4; no clear D gene. CDR3 length: 15 residues. V dropped 4 bases and J dropped 0 bases, with 13 bases sitting between them. The germline V gene has CDR1 SGHNT and CDR2 YYREEE (reference sequence). The CDR3, as DNA: TGTGCCAGCAGCCGCCCCGGGGTCATGAACACTGAAGCTTTCTTT. Translating gives CASSRPGVMNTEAFF.

The chain has TRBV7-2 and TRBJ2-2; D gene uncertain. Germline V gene lookup returns CDR1 SGHTA and CDR2 FQGNSA. The CDR3 has 12 amino acids. V was shortened by 4 bases and J by 7 bases, with 7 bases between the two germline ends. The CDR3: CASSYSNGELFF. CDR3 sequence (DNA): TGTGCCAGCAGCTATTCGAACGGGGAGCTGTTTTTT.

The chain links TRBV28 to TRBJ2-4; D ambiguous. The CDR3 runs to 16 residues. Trimming left V 5 bases short and J 1 base short, with 15 bases between. The germline gives CDR1 MDHEN, CDR2 SYDVKM. The CDR3 nucleotides are TGTGCCAGCAGTCCCCCAGGATCTGCGGCCAAAAACATTCAGTACTTC. It translates to CASSPPGSAAKNIQYF.

As for this clone: Other nucleotide sequences from this sample produce the same CDR3. The chain links TRBV9 to TRBJ2-3; tentative D call: TRBD1 (6 bases). This CDR3 contains 14 residues. The germline V gene encodes CDR1 SGDLS and CDR2 YYNGEE. Trimming stripped 2 bases from V and 2 bases from J, with 9 bases between. CDR3 loop: CASSVRGTTDTQYF. The CDR3 DNA is TGTGCCAGCAGCGTCAGGGGAACCACAGATACGCAGTATTTT.

The V call is TRBV29-1, the J call TRBJ1-4; TRBD1 is a possible D gene (5 bases). CDR3 length: 14 residues. The V end was cut by 5 bases, the J end by 8 bases, with 18 bases between. The germline V gene has CDR1 SQVTM and CDR2 ANQGSEA. Written as DNA, the CDR3 is TGCAGCGTTCGGGGCAGGGCCTTAGGCGAAAAACTGTTTTTT. Encoded protein: CSVRGRALGEKLFF.

This clone was recorded once. The chain links TRBV7-3 to TRBJ2-2, with D perhaps TRBD2 (5 bases). The CDR3 totals 14 residues. The ends were cut back, 5 bases at V and 4 bases at J, with 11 bases in the middle. The germline gives CDR1 SGHTA, CDR2 FQGTGA. CDR3 bases: TGTGCCAGCAGCCTCGGACTTCTCACCGGGGAGCTGTTTTTT. Translated: CASSLGLLTGELFF.

This clone has only a few counts. The chain recombines TRBV12-5 with TRBJ1-3; D gene uncertain. Germline loops: CDR1 LGHNT, CDR2 FRNRAP. Deletions cut 1 base from V and 0 bases from J, with 10 bases between. This CDR3 has 16 residues. In nucleotides, the CDR3 is TGTGCTAGTGGTTTGGCTCACGTCCCCTCTGGAAACACCATATATTTT. Protein: CASGLAHVPSGNTIYF. Using reference TRBV12-5 and TRBJ1-3 for the parts outside the CDR3, the full variable domain is DARVTQTPRHKVTEMGQEVTMRCQPILGHNTVFWYRQTMMQGLELLAYFRNRAPLDDSGMPKDRFSAEMPDATLATLKIQPSEPRDSAVYFCASGLAHVPSGNTIYFGEGSWLTVV.